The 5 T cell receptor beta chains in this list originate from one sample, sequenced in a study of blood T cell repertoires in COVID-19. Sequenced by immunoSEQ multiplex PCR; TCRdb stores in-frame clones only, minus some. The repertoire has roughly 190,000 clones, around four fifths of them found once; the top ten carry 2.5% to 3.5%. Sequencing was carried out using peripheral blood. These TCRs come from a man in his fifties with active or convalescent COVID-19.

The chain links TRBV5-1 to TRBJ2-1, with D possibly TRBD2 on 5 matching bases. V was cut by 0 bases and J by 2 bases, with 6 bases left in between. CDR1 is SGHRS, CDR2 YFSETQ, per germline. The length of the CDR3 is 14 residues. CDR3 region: CASSLDGTYNEQFF. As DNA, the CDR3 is TGCGCCAGCAGCTTGGACGGGACCTACAATGAGCAGTTCTTC.

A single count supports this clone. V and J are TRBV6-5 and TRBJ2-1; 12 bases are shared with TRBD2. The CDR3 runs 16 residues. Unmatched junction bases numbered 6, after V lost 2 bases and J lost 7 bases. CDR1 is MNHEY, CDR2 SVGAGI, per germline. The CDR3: CASSYQVTSGRNEQFF. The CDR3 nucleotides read TGTGCCAGCAGTTACCAGGTGACTAGCGGGAGAAATGAGCAGTTCTTC.

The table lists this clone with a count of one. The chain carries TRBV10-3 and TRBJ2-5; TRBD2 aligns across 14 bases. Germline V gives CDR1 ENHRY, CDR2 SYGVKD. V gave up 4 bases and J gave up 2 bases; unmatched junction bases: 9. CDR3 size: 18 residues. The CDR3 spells CAISGPPGLAGGQETQYF. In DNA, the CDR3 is TGTGCCATCAGTGGCCCCCCTGGACTAGCGGGGGGTCAAGAGACCCAGTACTTC.

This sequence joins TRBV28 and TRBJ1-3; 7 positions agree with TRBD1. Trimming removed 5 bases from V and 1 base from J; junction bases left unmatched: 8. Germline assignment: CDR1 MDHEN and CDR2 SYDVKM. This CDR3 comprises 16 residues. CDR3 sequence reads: CASSELLTGSGNTIYF. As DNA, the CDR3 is TGTGCCAGCAGTGAACTCTTGACAGGGTCTGGAAACACCATATATTTT.

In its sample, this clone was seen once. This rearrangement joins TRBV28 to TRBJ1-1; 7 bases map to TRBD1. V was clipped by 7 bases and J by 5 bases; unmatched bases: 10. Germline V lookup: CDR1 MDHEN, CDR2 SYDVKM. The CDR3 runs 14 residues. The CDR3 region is CASIYYRGGTEAFF. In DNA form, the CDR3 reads TGTGCCAGCATTTACTACAGGGGAGGTACTGAAGCTTTCTTT.